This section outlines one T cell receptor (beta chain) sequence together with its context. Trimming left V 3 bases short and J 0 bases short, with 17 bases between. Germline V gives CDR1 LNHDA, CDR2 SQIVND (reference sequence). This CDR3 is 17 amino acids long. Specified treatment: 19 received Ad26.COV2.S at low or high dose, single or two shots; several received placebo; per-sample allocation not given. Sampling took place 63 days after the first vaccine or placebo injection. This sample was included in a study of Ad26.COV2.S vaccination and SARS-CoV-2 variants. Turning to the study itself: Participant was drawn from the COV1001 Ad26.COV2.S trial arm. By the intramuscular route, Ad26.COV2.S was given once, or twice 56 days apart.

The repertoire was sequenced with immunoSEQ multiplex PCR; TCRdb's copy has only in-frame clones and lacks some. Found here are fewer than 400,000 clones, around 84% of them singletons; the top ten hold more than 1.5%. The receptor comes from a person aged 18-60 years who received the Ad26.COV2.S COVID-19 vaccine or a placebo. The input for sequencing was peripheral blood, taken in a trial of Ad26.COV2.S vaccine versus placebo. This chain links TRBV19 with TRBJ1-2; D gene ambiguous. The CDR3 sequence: CASSITIPKQSNYGYTF. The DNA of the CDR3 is TGTGCCAGTAGTATTACCATCCCTAAGCAATCTAACTATGGCTACACCTTC.